The rows below give T cell receptor beta chains drawn from one sample of a study of blood T cell repertoires in COVID-19. The table came from immunoSEQ multiplex PCR; TCRdb's copy has only in-frame clones and leaves some out. This sample carries 150,000 to 200,000 clones, around 92% of them seen once, and the ten largest clones take 4.8%. The sequenced sample consisted of peripheral blood. Every receptor here comes from a man younger than 40 with COVID-19, enrolled during active disease. The CDR3 runs from the conserved cysteine through the conserved F or W. Fields, in order: V gene, clone size, CDR3 length, J gene, D gene, CDR3 DNA, CDR3 protein. D genes are given only for firm matches. Clone size is not always given. Where it is, it says once, few, many or a class for expanded clones.

v_gene: TRBV7-8; abundance: NA; len: 16; j_gene: TRBJ1-5; d_gene: NA; CDR3nt: TGTGCCAGCAGCCCCAGACAAATGATGAGCAATCAGCCCCAGCATTTT; CDR3aa: CASSPRQMMSNQPQHF
v_gene: TRBV13; abundance: NA; len: 16; j_gene: TRBJ1-1; d_gene: TRBD1; CDR3nt: TGTGCCAGCAGCTTTTATGGGGACAGACTGAACACTGAAGCTTTCTTT; CDR3aa: CASSFYGDRLNTEAFF
v_gene: TRBV3-1/TRBV3-2; abundance: NA; len: 16; j_gene: TRBJ2-1; d_gene: NA; CDR3nt: TGTGCCAGCAGCCCACTCAGGAGACCGGACAGAAATGAGCAGTTCTTC; CDR3aa: CASSPLRRPDRNEQFF
v_gene: TRBV7-7; abundance: NA; len: 19; j_gene: TRBJ1-6; d_gene: TRBD1; CDR3nt: TGTGCCAGCAACTCACCCCCTGGGGACAGGGGGGGGGAGGATTCACCCCTCCACTTT; CDR3aa: CASNSPPGDRGGEDSPLHF
v_gene: TRBV9; abundance: NA; len: 14; j_gene: TRBJ1-1; d_gene: NA; CDR3nt: TGTGCCAGCAGCGCCGGGCAGGGTGGTACTGAAGCTTTCTTT; CDR3aa: CASSAGQGGTEAFF
v_gene: TRBV28; abundance: NA; len: 15; j_gene: TRBJ2-3; d_gene: TRBD1; CDR3nt: TGTGCCAGCAGTCCTCCCCCAGGGGGTACAGATACGCAGTATTTT; CDR3aa: CASSPPPGGTDTQYF
v_gene: TRBV12-5; abundance: few; len: 13; j_gene: TRBJ2-3; d_gene: NA; CDR3nt: TGTGCTAGTGGTTCGCCAACAGGGTATACGCAGTATTTT; CDR3aa: CASGSPTGYTQYF
v_gene: TRBV18; abundance: NA; len: 15; j_gene: TRBJ1-1; d_gene: TRBD1; CDR3nt: TGTGCCAGCTTCCGGGACAGGCTTCGAAACACTGAAGCTTTCTTT; CDR3aa: CASFRDRLRNTEAFF
v_gene: TRBV19; abundance: NA; len: 15; j_gene: TRBJ2-7; d_gene: NA; CDR3nt: TGTGCCAGTAGTATATATGGGGGCGAGACCTACGAGCAGTACTTC; CDR3aa: CASSIYGGETYEQYF
v_gene: TRBV13; abundance: NA; len: 16; j_gene: TRBJ1-1; d_gene: TRBD1; CDR3nt: TGTGCCAGCAGCTCGCGCCTCAGGGGGCTAGACACTGAAGCTTTCTTT; CDR3aa: CASSSRLRGLDTEAFF
v_gene: TRBV7-3; abundance: NA; len: 13; j_gene: TRBJ2-5; d_gene: NA; CDR3nt: TGTGCCAGCAGTAGCAGGGTCCAAGAGACCCAGTACTTC; CDR3aa: CASSSRVQETQYF
v_gene: TRBV28; abundance: NA; len: 13; j_gene: TRBJ1-2; d_gene: NA; CDR3nt: TGTGCCAGCAGTTTAGACAGCCTCTATGGCTACACCTTC; CDR3aa: CASSLDSLYGYTF
v_gene: TRBV7-3; abundance: NA; len: 16; j_gene: TRBJ1-1; d_gene: NA; CDR3nt: TGTGCCAGCAGCTTAAGCGGGAGGGCGCGGAACACTGAAGCTTTCTTT; CDR3aa: CASSLSGRARNTEAFF
v_gene: TRBV15; abundance: NA; len: 19; j_gene: TRBJ2-5; d_gene: TRBD2; CDR3nt: TGTGCCACCAGCAGAGATGGGATTCTAGCGGGAATGACCCAAGAGACCCAGTACTTC; CDR3aa: CATSRDGILAGMTQETQYF
v_gene: TRBV12-3/TRBV12-4; abundance: NA; len: 13; j_gene: TRBJ1-2; d_gene: TRBD1; CDR3nt: TGTGCCAGCAGTTTAGGACAGGGAAGGGGCTACACCTTC; CDR3aa: CASSLGQGRGYTF
v_gene: TRBV18; abundance: NA; len: 16; j_gene: TRBJ2-3; d_gene: TRBD2; CDR3nt: TGTGCCAGCTCACCTCCGGGACTAGCGGTTGGAGATACGCAGTATTTT; CDR3aa: CASSPPGLAVGDTQYF
v_gene: TRBV27; abundance: NA; len: 15; j_gene: TRBJ2-7; d_gene: TRBD2; CDR3nt: TGTGCCAGCAGTGTCACTAGCGGGATCTCCTACGAGCAGTACTTC; CDR3aa: CASSVTSGISYEQYF
v_gene: TRBV28; abundance: NA; len: 16; j_gene: TRBJ2-6; d_gene: TRBD1; CDR3nt: TGTGCCAGCAGTAAACAGGGGGGCTCTGGGGCCAACGTCCTGACTTTC; CDR3aa: CASSKQGGSGANVLTF
v_gene: TRBV1; abundance: NA; len: 17; j_gene: TRBJ2-2; d_gene: NA; CDR3nt: TGCACCAGCAGCCAAGATCTGGGACAGGGGAACACCGGGGAGCTGTTTTTT; CDR3aa: CTSSQDLGQGNTGELFF
v_gene: TRBV6-6; abundance: NA; len: 15; j_gene: TRBJ1-3; d_gene: NA; CDR3nt: TGTGCCAGCAGTTCTACAGGGTTCTCTGGAAACACCATATATTTT; CDR3aa: CASSSTGFSGNTIYF
v_gene: TRBV4-2; abundance: NA; len: 12; j_gene: TRBJ2-3; d_gene: NA; CDR3nt: TGTGCCAGCAGCCAAGATCGAGATACGCAGTATTTT; CDR3aa: CASSQDRDTQYF
v_gene: TRBV5-1; abundance: NA; len: 15; j_gene: TRBJ2-1; d_gene: TRBD2; CDR3nt: TGCGCCAGCAGCTTTCTAGCGGGAGTCGACAATGAGCAGTTCTTC; CDR3aa: CASSFLAGVDNEQFF
v_gene: TRBV11-3; abundance: NA; len: 16; j_gene: TRBJ2-1; d_gene: TRBD2; CDR3nt: TGTGCCAGCAGCTTGACTAGCGGGGGGTTAGACAATGAGCAGTTCTTC; CDR3aa: CASSLTSGGLDNEQFF
v_gene: TRBV6-5; abundance: NA; len: 15; j_gene: TRBJ1-6; d_gene: TRBD1; CDR3nt: TGTGCCAGCAAGACAGGGGGCTCCTATAATTCACCCCTCCACTTT; CDR3aa: CASKTGGSYNSPLHF
v_gene: TRBV7-2; abundance: NA; len: 16; j_gene: TRBJ2-1; d_gene: TRBD2; CDR3nt: TGTGCCAGCAGCTTAGTTGGGACTAGCGGGTTCGATGAGCAGTTCTTC; CDR3aa: CASSLVGTSGFDEQFF
v_gene: TRBV13; abundance: NA; len: 13; j_gene: TRBJ2-1; d_gene: NA; CDR3nt: TGTGCCAGCAGCCCGGACAGATACAATGAGCAGTTCTTC; CDR3aa: CASSPDRYNEQFF
v_gene: TRBV6-2/TRBV6-3; abundance: once; len: 15; j_gene: TRBJ1-2; d_gene: NA; CDR3nt: TGTGCCAGCAGTTACCCCCCAGGGTCCAACTATGGCTACACCTTC; CDR3aa: CASSYPPGSNYGYTF
v_gene: TRBV19; abundance: NA; len: 14; j_gene: TRBJ1-1; d_gene: TRBD1; CDR3nt: TGTGCCAGTAGTATGGGACAGGGAATGACTGAAGCTTTCTTT; CDR3aa: CASSMGQGMTEAFF
v_gene: TRBV2; abundance: NA; len: 14; j_gene: TRBJ2-5; d_gene: NA; CDR3nt: TGTGCCAGCAGTGAAAGGCAGGGGTGGGAGACCCAGTACTTC; CDR3aa: CASSERQGWETQYF
v_gene: TRBV6-5; abundance: NA; len: 15; j_gene: TRBJ1-2; d_gene: TRBD1; CDR3nt: TGTGCCAGCAGCCGCTCCCCAGGACAGGCGGATGGCTACACCTTC; CDR3aa: CASSRSPGQADGYTF
v_gene: TRBV7-8; abundance: NA; len: 14; j_gene: TRBJ2-1; d_gene: TRBD1; CDR3nt: TGTGCCAGCAGCCCCGGGACAGGTATCAATGAGCAGTTCTTC; CDR3aa: CASSPGTGINEQFF
v_gene: TRBV5-1; abundance: once; len: 17; j_gene: TRBJ1-4; d_gene: NA; CDR3nt: TGCGCCAGCAGCTTGTTAACAGAGGGAGGAGAAGTTGAAAAACTGTTTTTT; CDR3aa: CASSLLTEGGEVEKLFF
v_gene: TRBV2; abundance: NA; len: 12; j_gene: TRBJ1-2; d_gene: NA; CDR3nt: TGTGCCAGCAAGGGGGAAGGCTATGGCTACACCTTC; CDR3aa: CASKGEGYGYTF
v_gene: TRBV3-1/TRBV3-2; abundance: NA; len: 12; j_gene: TRBJ1-2; d_gene: NA; CDR3nt: TGTGCCAGCAGCCAAGCAGGGATAGGCTACACCTTC; CDR3aa: CASSQAGIGYTF
v_gene: TRBV5-4; abundance: NA; len: 17; j_gene: TRBJ1-3; d_gene: TRBD1; CDR3nt: TGTGCCAGCAGTTACGGACAGGGGGTTAGCTCTGGAAACACCATATATTTT; CDR3aa: CASSYGQGVSSGNTIYF
v_gene: TRBV18; abundance: NA; len: 17; j_gene: TRBJ1-4; d_gene: NA; CDR3nt: TGTGCCAGCTCACCACCCCTAGGGGGGGGCCGCGGTGAAAAACTGTTTTTT; CDR3aa: CASSPPLGGGRGEKLFF
v_gene: TRBV4-2; abundance: NA; len: 16; j_gene: TRBJ2-2; d_gene: TRBD1; CDR3nt: TGTGCCAGCAGCCAACCCACAGGGGGGCGAACCGGGGAGCTGTTTTTT; CDR3aa: CASSQPTGGRTGELFF
v_gene: TRBV7-6; abundance: NA; len: 17; j_gene: TRBJ1-4; d_gene: TRBD1; CDR3nt: TGTGCCAGCAGCGAATACCGTGGAACAGGGGGCTCTGAAAAACTGTTTTTT; CDR3aa: CASSEYRGTGGSEKLFF
v_gene: TRBV2; abundance: NA; len: 16; j_gene: TRBJ2-1; d_gene: TRBD2; CDR3nt: TGTGCCAGCAGTGGGCTAGCGGGAGGGCCCTCTCGTGAGCAGTTCTTC; CDR3aa: CASSGLAGGPSREQFF
v_gene: TRBV19; abundance: NA; len: 15; j_gene: TRBJ1-2; d_gene: NA; CDR3nt: TGTGCCAGTAGCCTGGACAGTATACTGAACTATGGCTACACCTTC; CDR3aa: CASSLDSILNYGYTF
v_gene: TRBV27; abundance: NA; len: 15; j_gene: TRBJ1-2; d_gene: NA; CDR3nt: TGTGCCAGCAGTTTTGGCGAGGGAGGCGCCTATGGCTACACCTTC; CDR3aa: CASSFGEGGAYGYTF
v_gene: TRBV28; abundance: NA; len: 13; j_gene: TRBJ1-5; d_gene: NA; CDR3nt: TGTGCCAGCAGTTTCCAGGTATCTCAGCCCCAGCATTTT; CDR3aa: CASSFQVSQPQHF
v_gene: TRBV7-9; abundance: few; len: 11; j_gene: TRBJ2-1; d_gene: NA; CDR3nt: TGTGCCAGCAGCTTTAGTCGTGAGCAGTTCTTC; CDR3aa: CASSFSREQFF
v_gene: TRBV10-3; abundance: NA; len: 14; j_gene: TRBJ1-5; d_gene: TRBD1; CDR3nt: TGTGCCATCAGCGGGGACAGTGGCAATCAGCCCCAGCATTTT; CDR3aa: CAISGDSGNQPQHF
v_gene: TRBV10-3; abundance: NA; len: 13; j_gene: TRBJ1-2; d_gene: NA; CDR3nt: TGTGCCAGCGCCCGAGGGGCGGGGTCTGGCTACACCTTC; CDR3aa: CASARGAGSGYTF
v_gene: TRBV5-1; abundance: NA; len: 12; j_gene: TRBJ2-1; d_gene: TRBD1; CDR3nt: TGCGCCAGCAGCCGGGACAGCAATGAGCAGTTCTTC; CDR3aa: CASSRDSNEQFF
v_gene: TRBV18; abundance: NA; len: 17; j_gene: TRBJ2-2; d_gene: TRBD2; CDR3nt: TGTGCCAGCTCACTATGGACTAGCGGGAGTTTTGGCGGGGAGCTGTTTTTT; CDR3aa: CASSLWTSGSFGGELFF